The 32 T cell receptor beta chains below come from one sample, sequenced in a study of blood T cell repertoires in COVID-19. Measured with immunoSEQ multiplex PCR; TCRdb has only the in-frame clones, and not every one. This sample carries about 150,000 clones, around 83% of them seen once, and the ten largest clones take more than 7.5%. The material sequenced was peripheral blood. These receptors all stem from a woman between 55 and 75 years old with COVID-19, enrolled during active disease.

This chain uses TRBV5-1 with TRBJ2-7, with 7 bases lining up with TRBD1. Germline values: CDR1 SGHRS, CDR2 YFSETQ. CDR3 length: 15 amino acids. V lost 0 bases and J lost 0; bases outside the gene matches: 3. The CDR3 nucleotides read TGCGCCAGCAGCTTGGGAGGGGGCCGCTCCTACGAGCAGTACTTC. Its translation: CASSLGGGRSYEQYF.

The CDR3 protein is CASSLGLAGGDTQYF. CDR3 sequence (DNA): TGTGCCAGCAGCTTGGGACTAGCGGGAGGGGATACGCAGTATTTT. This chain uses TRBV5-6 with TRBJ2-3; 14 nucleotides agree with TRBD2. V lost 0 bases, J lost 6 bases, and 0 bases stayed unmatched. The germline CDR1 and CDR2 sequences are SGHDT and YYEEEE. The CDR3 runs 15 residues.

The chain has TRBV21-1 and TRBJ1-2. TRBV21-1 is described as a pseudogene. The CDR3 has 15 residues. The CDR3 is CASSNARGTGDGYTF. In DNA, the CDR3 is TGTGCCAGCAGCAACGCTCGGGGGACGGGGGATGGCTACACCTTC.

The chain links TRBV9 to TRBJ1-2; 9 nucleotides match TRBD1. This CDR3 has 15 amino acids. The germline V gene encodes CDR1 SGDLS and CDR2 YYNGEE. V lost 3 bases and J lost 4; bases outside the gene matches: 7. CDR3 residues: CASSANRGLSYGYTF. In DNA form, the CDR3 reads TGTGCCAGCAGCGCAAACAGGGGGCTGAGCTATGGCTACACCTTC.

This chain links TRBV12-3 or TRBV12-4 with TRBJ2-3; unclear D gene. V gave up 5 bases and J gave up 4 bases, with 7 bases separating them. This CDR3 region has 12 residues. The CDR3 protein is CASSLTSDTQYF. In nucleotides, the CDR3 is TGTGCCAGCAGTCTCACTTCAGATACGCAGTATTTT.

This chain joins TRBV6-5 and TRBJ1-5; 7 nucleotides agree with TRBD1. Losses at the gene ends were 9 bases for V and 4 bases for J; bases not matched to a gene: 9. Germline assignment: CDR1 MNHEY and CDR2 SVGAGI. The CDR3 has 14 amino acids. CDR3 sequence: CASLTGWSNQPQHF. The CDR3 DNA reads TGTGCCAGTCTGACAGGGTGGTCAAATCAGCCCCAGCATTTT.

The J gene is TRBJ1-1, the V gene TRBV30; D gene unclear. Germline values: CDR1 GTSNPN, CDR2 SVGIG (reference sequence). The CDR3 totals 13 residues. V was pared by 3 bases and J by 0 bases, with 8 bases between. Written as DNA, the CDR3 is TGTGCCTGGAGCCGGCAGGTGAACACTGAAGCTTTCTTT. It specifies CAWSRQVNTEAFF.

The chain links TRBV12-3 or TRBV12-4 to TRBJ1-1; no firm D call. V dropped 5 bases and J dropped 0 bases, with 7 bases sitting between them. CDR3 length: 13 amino acids. For the CDR3, the DNA is TGTGCCAGCAGTCCCCAAATGAACACTGAAGCTTTCTTT. Protein: CASSPQMNTEAFF.

The rearrangement links TRBV6-2 or TRBV6-3 to TRBJ1-2; 8 nucleotides line up with TRBD1. Losses at the gene ends were 4 bases for V and 4 bases for J; bases not matched to a gene: 8. Germline CDR1 MNHEY, CDR2 SVGEGT. The CDR3 extends over 15 amino acids. The chain's CDR3 is CASSFRDRLTYGYTF. CDR3 DNA: TGTGCCAGCAGTTTCCGGGACAGGCTTACCTATGGCTACACCTTC.

V and J are TRBV14 and TRBJ1-3; the match to TRBD1 covers 10 bases. CDR3 length equals 16 residues. The V segment lost 3 bases and the J segment 4 bases; nucleotides outside the gene matches: 6. Germline CDR1 and CDR2: SGHDN and FVKESK. The CDR3: CASSHGQGVYGNTIYF. The CDR3 DNA reads TGTGCCAGCAGCCACGGACAGGGGGTATACGGAAACACCATATATTTT.

The rearrangement joins TRBV7-8 to TRBJ1-2, with D unclear. This CDR3 contains 13 residues. V was trimmed by 5 bases and J by 8 bases, leaving 15 bases between them. The germline CDR1 and CDR2 sequences are SGHVS and FQNEAQ. The CDR3 loop is CASSPTVITGYTF. The CDR3 DNA is TGTGCCAGCAGCCCCACTGTTATAACGGGCTACACCTTC. Based on the CDR3 plus reference TRBV7-8 and TRBJ1-2, the full variable domain is GAGVSQSPRYKVAKRGQDVALRCDPISGHVSLFWYQQALGQGPEFLTYFQNEAQLDKSGLPSDRFFAERPEGSVSTLKIQRTQQEDSAVYLCASSPTVITGYTFGSGTRLTVV.

The chain links TRBV27 to TRBJ1-2; a possible D gene is TRBD1 (5 bases). V gave up 5 bases and J gave up 8 bases, with 15 bases separating them. The CDR3 is 13 residues long. Germline V gene data show CDR1 as MNHEY and CDR2 as SMNVEV (reference sequence). Here the CDR3 reads CASSRTNWGGYTF. CDR3 coding DNA: TGTGCCAGCAGTCGGACGAATTGGGGCGGCTACACCTTC.

The chain employs TRBV6-5 and TRBJ1-5; 12 bases are a match to TRBD1. V was clipped by 6 bases and J by 5 bases; unmatched bases: 5. Germline V gene data show CDR1 as MNHEY and CDR2 as SVGAGI. The CDR3 spans 15 residues. The CDR3 region is CASRRDRGPYQPQHF. In DNA, the CDR3 is TGTGCCAGCAGGCGGGACAGGGGGCCATATCAGCCCCAGCATTTT.

The DNA for the CDR3 is TGTGCCAGCAGCCTCGGGACTAGCGTTTCCTACGAGCAGTACTTC. This encodes CASSLGTSVSYEQYF. The rearrangement links TRBV7-6 to TRBJ2-7; the match to TRBD2 covers 10 bases. CDR3 size: 15 residues. The germline CDR1 and CDR2 sequences are SGHVS and FNYEAQ. With 5 bases clipped from V and 1 base from J, the junction kept 5 bases outside the gene matches.

This chain links TRBV6-2 or TRBV6-3 with TRBJ1-5; 8 bases are shared with TRBD1. V shed 1 base and J 6 bases; nucleotides not matched to a gene: 5. The V gene's germline CDR1 is MNHEY and CDR2 SVGEGT. This CDR3 has 15 amino acids. The CDR3 here is CASSYWAGGPQPQHF. DNA for the CDR3: TGTGCCAGCAGTTACTGGGCAGGGGGCCCTCAGCCCCAGCATTTT.

V gene TRBV18 combines with J gene TRBJ1-2; 9 bases are shared with TRBD1. Trimming cost V 6 bases and J 6 bases; bases outside gene matches: 8. Germline V gene sequence: CDR1 KGHSH, CDR2 LQKENI. The CDR3 spans 14 residues. The CDR3 coding sequence is TGTGCCAGCTCCCGGGACAGGGAGAACGATGGCTACACCTTC. It is translated as CASSRDRENDGYTF.

CDR3 in DNA: TGTGCCAGCAGTTACGGAGCTTTTGAAGCTTTCTTT. It yields the protein CASSYGAFEAFF. The V gene is TRBV6-2 or TRBV6-3, the J gene TRBJ1-1; D is undetermined. The V gene lost 2 bases and the J gene lost 7 bases, with 8 bases spanning the gap. CDR3 length: 12 amino acids. Germline CDR1 MNHEY, CDR2 SVGEGT.

The chain links TRBV2 to TRBJ1-1, with unresolved D. Trimming took 8 bases from V and 0 from J, leaving 7 bases between them. Germline CDR1 and CDR2: SNHLY and FYNNEI. CDR3 length: 12 amino acids. CDR3 residues: CASEALNTEAFF. The DNA for the CDR3 is TGTGCCAGCGAGGCCCTGAACACTGAAGCTTTCTTT.

The V gene is TRBV28, the J gene TRBJ1-5; D is uncertain. The germline V gene has CDR1 MDHEN and CDR2 SYDVKM. Trimming stripped 6 bases from V and 5 bases from J, with 20 bases between. CDR3 length equals 16 residues. Here the CDR3 reads CASRGLPRAIHQPQHF. In DNA, the CDR3 is TGTGCCAGCAGAGGACTCCCGAGGGCTATCCATCAGCCCCAGCATTTT.

The rearrangement uses TRBV7-2 and TRBJ1-4; D is uncertain. The CDR3 spans 15 residues. V was clipped by 5 bases and J by 0 bases, with 10 bases between them. Germline V CDR1 and CDR2: SGHTA, FQGNSA. As DNA, the CDR3 is TGTGCCAGCAGCCTGGCAAAAGCAACTAATGAAAAACTGTTTTTT. It translates to CASSLAKATNEKLFF.

This chain uses TRBV3-1 (or the pseudogene TRBV3-2) with TRBJ1-2; 7 bases agree with TRBD1. Germline CDR1 reads LGHDT; CDR2 reads YNNKEL (reference sequence). The CDR3 spans 14 residues. The V segment lost 2 bases and the J segment 4 bases; nucleotides outside the gene matches: 4. CDR3 in DNA: TGTGCCAGCAGCCAAAACAGGGGCCCCTATGGCTACACCTTC. Protein sequence: CASSQNRGPYGYTF.

The chain is built from TRBV5-1 and TRBJ1-2; no definite D call. The V gene's germline CDR1 is SGHRS and CDR2 YFSETQ. The CDR3 runs to 15 residues. Trimming pared 1 base from V and 5 bases from J, leaving 15 bases between. The CDR3 sequence: CASSLNPAGGYGYTF. In nucleotides, the CDR3 is TGCGCCAGCAGCTTGAATCCCGCCGGCGGATATGGCTACACCTTC.

The gene calls are TRBV10-1 and TRBJ1-1, with D possibly being TRBD1 (5 bases). V was cut by 1 base and J by 1 base, with 10 bases left in between. CDR3 size: 15 residues. Germline V gene data show CDR1 as WNHNN and CDR2 as SYGVQD (reference sequence). The CDR3 sequence is CASSELGLPNTEAFF. For the CDR3, the DNA is TGCGCCAGCAGTGAGTTGGGACTTCCGAACACTGAAGCTTTCTTT.

The chain carries TRBV18 and TRBJ1-3, with a tentative D call TRBD1 (6 bases). V dropped 2 bases and J dropped 2 bases, with 10 bases sitting between them. The CDR3 runs to 15 residues. Per the germline V gene, CDR1 is KGHSH and CDR2 is LQKENI. In DNA form, the CDR3 reads TGTGCCAGCTCACCAGGGGGCTCGGCTGGAAACACCATATATTTT. Translation: CASSPGGSAGNTIYF.

The rearrangement uses TRBV30 and TRBJ1-1; D perhaps matches TRBD1 (6 bases). Germline assignment: CDR1 GTSNPN and CDR2 SVGIG (reference sequence). The CDR3 contains 14 residues. Trimming stripped 0 bases from V and 1 base from J, with 9 bases between. The CDR3 nucleotides are TGTGCCTGGAGTGTCAGGGGTAGGAACACTGAAGCTTTCTTT. This sequence encodes CAWSVRGRNTEAFF.

This clone was found once. V and J are TRBV5-1 and TRBJ1-2; D remains ambiguous. The CDR3 has 13 residues. The ends were cut back, 3 bases at V and 4 bases at J, with 10 bases in the middle. Germline assignment: CDR1 SGHRS and CDR2 YFSETQ. The CDR3 region is CASSSGEVYGYTF. In DNA form, the CDR3 reads TGCGCCAGCAGCTCCGGGGAGGTCTATGGCTACACCTTC.

The chain employs TRBV6-5 and TRBJ1-1; 9 bases fit TRBD1. There are 14 residues in the CDR3. Germline V gives CDR1 MNHEY, CDR2 SVGAGI. V was clipped by 6 bases and J by 4 bases; unmatched bases: 6. CDR3 sequence: CASRRTGVFTEAFF. The CDR3 DNA is TGTGCCAGCAGGAGGACAGGGGTCTTCACTGAAGCTTTCTTT.

This clone occurred a few times. The chain has TRBV6-4 and TRBJ1-1; no reliable D call. Trimming shortened V by 4 bases and J by 0 bases, and 6 bases separated the two germline ends. This CDR3 has 13 amino acids. Germline V gives CDR1 MRHNA, CDR2 SNTAGT. The CDR3 sequence is CASSAAVNTEAFF. The CDR3 DNA reads TGTGCCAGCAGTGCCGCGGTGAACACTGAAGCTTTCTTT.

This clone showed up just once. The V and J genes are TRBV4-1 and TRBJ1-4; D unresolved. V lost 4 bases and J 0 bases, leaving 12 bases between the germline ends. The CDR3 spans 16 residues. Germline V gene lookup returns CDR1 MGHRA and CDR2 YSYEKL. The CDR3 sequence is CASSLTWAATNEKLFF. CDR3 nucleotides: TGCGCCAGCAGCCTAACATGGGCTGCAACTAATGAAAAACTGTTTTTT.

The gene calls are TRBV14 and TRBJ1-5; 9 positions match TRBD1. This CDR3 is built from 14 residues. Unmatched junction bases numbered 4, after V lost 3 bases and J lost 7 bases. CDR1 and CDR2 (germline): SGHDN, FVKESK. The CDR3 bases are TGTGCCAGCAGCCAGACAGGGGGAGGCCAGCCCCAGCATTTT. This translates into CASSQTGGGQPQHF. The variable domain in full, with the rest retrieved from reference TRBV14 and TRBJ1-5, is EAGVTQFPSHSVIEKGQTVTLRCDPISGHDNLYWYRRVMGKEIKFLLHFVKESKQDESGMPNNRFLAERTGGTYSTLKVQPAELEDSGVYFCASSQTGGGQPQHFGDGTRLSIL.

The chain links TRBV5-1 to TRBJ2-5; TRBD2 matches 9 bases. Germline V lookup: CDR1 SGHRS, CDR2 YFSETQ. The CDR3 is 20 amino acids. Unmatched junction bases numbered 17, after V lost 1 base and J lost 1 base. The CDR3 spells CASSLYSGPSGGGAQETQYF. The DNA of the CDR3 is TGCGCCAGCAGCTTGTATTCGGGGCCTAGCGGCGGGGGGGCCCAAGAGACCCAGTACTTC.

The J gene is TRBJ1-3, the V gene TRBV19; 10 positions match TRBD1. The CDR3 extends over 16 amino acids. CDR1 LNHDA and CDR2 SQIVND come from the germline V gene (reference sequence). With V trimmed by 6 bases and J by 0 bases, 5 bases remained unmatched. CDR3 residues: CASRMTGGLSGNTIYF. CDR3 DNA: TGTGCCAGTAGGATGACAGGGGGCCTCTCTGGAAACACCATATATTTT.